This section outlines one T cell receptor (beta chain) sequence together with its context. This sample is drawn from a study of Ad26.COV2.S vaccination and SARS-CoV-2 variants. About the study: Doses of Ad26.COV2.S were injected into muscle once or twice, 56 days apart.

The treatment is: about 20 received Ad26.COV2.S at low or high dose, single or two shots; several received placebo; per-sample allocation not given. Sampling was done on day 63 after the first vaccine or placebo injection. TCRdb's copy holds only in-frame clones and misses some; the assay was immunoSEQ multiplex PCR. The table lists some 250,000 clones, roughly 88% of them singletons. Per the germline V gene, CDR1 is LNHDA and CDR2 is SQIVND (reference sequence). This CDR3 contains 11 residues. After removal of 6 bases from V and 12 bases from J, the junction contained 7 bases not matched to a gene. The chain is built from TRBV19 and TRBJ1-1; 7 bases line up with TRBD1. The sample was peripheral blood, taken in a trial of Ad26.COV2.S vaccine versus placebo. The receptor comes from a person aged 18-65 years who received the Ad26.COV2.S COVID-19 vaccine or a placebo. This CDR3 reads CASSFQGVTFF. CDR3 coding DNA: TGTGCCAGTAGCTTTCAGGGGGTAACTTTCTTT.